This T cell receptor (beta chain) was sequenced in a study of T cell responses to AZD1222 COVID-19 vaccine. TCRdb keeps only in-frame clones here, not all; method: immunoSEQ multiplex PCR. This sample has some 150,000 clones, with approximately 89% found just once. This CDR3 has 16 residues. The V gene lost 6 bases and the J gene lost 5 bases, with 22 bases spanning the gap. Looked up from germline, CDR1 is MGHDK and CDR2 is SYGVNS. This rearrangement joins TRBV25-1 to TRBJ1-2; tentative D call: TRBD1 (5 bases). This TCR was recovered from an adult in good health. The specimen comprised peripheral blood, sampled on day 0 of AZD1222 vaccination. The CDR3 DNA sequence: TGTGCCAGCAGGGGTGAATTGGGGGGGATGGAATATGGCTACACCTTC. Its protein is CASRGELGGMEYGYTF.